The rows below give T cell receptor beta chains drawn from one sample of a study of CD4 T cells in relation to SARS-CoV-2 and coronaviruses. Sequencing was performed with immunoSEQ multiplex PCR; in TCRdb, only in-frame clones are kept and a portion is missing. The sample has 58,000 or so clones; 92% are singletons. The sample was naive CD4+ T cells from PBMCs. These receptors all come from an adult with COVID-19. Each CDR3 is given with its conserved first and last residue. A D gene is named only where the DNA matches it firmly. Only some rows state a clone size, as once, few, many or a class for expanded clones.

V: TRBV7-8
J: TRBJ2-1
size: NA
D: TRBD2
DNA: TGTGCCAGCAGCTTTTTAGCGGGGAGCTACAATGAGCAGTTCTTC
CDR3: CASSFLAGSYNEQFF

V: TRBV15
J: TRBJ2-1
size: NA
D: NA
DNA: TGTGCCACCAGCAGAGAGGTATGGCCAAAGGGGTCGCAGTTCTTC
CDR3: CATSREVWPKGSQFF

V: TRBV7-3
J: TRBJ2-1
size: NA
D: NA
DNA: TGTGCCAGCAGCGACAGTTACAATGAGCAGTTCTTC
CDR3: CASSDSYNEQFF

V: TRBV6-5
J: TRBJ1-2
size: few
D: TRBD1
DNA: TGTGCCAGCAGTTTACAGGGGGCCGATGGCTACACCTTC
CDR3: CASSLQGADGYTF

V: TRBV10-2
J: TRBJ1-3
size: NA
D: NA
DNA: TGCGCCAGCAGTGAGTCGGGCTCGGGAAACACCATATATTTT
CDR3: CASSESGSGNTIYF

V: TRBV7-8
J: TRBJ1-1
size: NA
D: NA
DNA: TGTGCCAGCAGCTTAGCGGGGTGGGACACTGAAGCTTTCTTT
CDR3: CASSLAGWDTEAFF

V: TRBV15
J: TRBJ2-5
size: NA
D: NA
DNA: TGTGCCACCAGCAGAGTTGGAGAGACCCAGTACTTC
CDR3: CATSRVGETQYF

V: TRBV28
J: TRBJ2-4
size: once
D: TRBD1
DNA: TGTGCCAGCAGTAAGACAGGGGGTATTGGAGCCAAAAACATTCAGTACTTC
CDR3: CASSKTGGIGAKNIQYF

V: TRBV18
J: TRBJ2-5
size: NA
D: TRBD2
DNA: TGTGCCAGCTCACCAGCGGGGGGTAAAAAGACCCAGTACTTC
CDR3: CASSPAGGKKTQYF

V: TRBV7-9
J: TRBJ1-3
size: NA
D: NA
DNA: TGTGCCAGCAGCTTAGGGGTCGGAGACCCCTCTGGAAACACCATATATTTT
CDR3: CASSLGVGDPSGNTIYF

V: TRBV19
J: TRBJ2-3
size: NA
D: TRBD2
DNA: TGTGCCAGTACCCGGACTAGCGGGATCCGAGCCACAGATACGCAGTATTTT
CDR3: CASTRTSGIRATDTQYF

V: TRBV28
J: TRBJ2-5
size: NA
D: NA
DNA: TGTGCCAGCAGCCTCCTCGAGACCCAGTACTTC
CDR3: CASSLLETQYF

V: TRBV30
J: TRBJ2-1
size: NA
D: TRBD2
DNA: TGTGCCTGGAGTGTTATAGCTAGCGGGAGCTCGGAGTTCTTC
CDR3: CAWSVIASGSSEFF

V: TRBV7-9
J: TRBJ2-2
size: NA
D: NA
DNA: TGTGCCAGCAGCTCCGGGGTTCAGACCGGGGAGCTGTTTTTT
CDR3: CASSSGVQTGELFF

V: TRBV30
J: TRBJ2-1
size: NA
D: TRBD2
DNA: TGTGCCTGCCCAATCCGCGCTAGCGGGGGTTACAATGAGCAGTTCTTC
CDR3: CACPIRASGGYNEQFF

V: TRBV11-2
J: TRBJ2-7
size: NA
D: TRBD1
DNA: TGTGCCAGCAGGAATAGACAGGGGGGCTCCTACGAGCAGTACTTC
CDR3: CASRNRQGGSYEQYF

V: TRBV21-1
J: TRBJ2-7
size: NA
D: NA
DNA: TGTGCCAGCATATTTTCCAGCGGGAGGAAACCGAGCTACGAGCAGTACTTC
CDR3: CASIFSSGRKPSYEQYF

V: TRBV19
J: TRBJ1-1
size: NA
D: TRBD1
DNA: TGTGCCACAGGGGACAGACCTAACACTGAAGCTTTCTTT
CDR3: CATGDRPNTEAFF

V: TRBV4-2
J: TRBJ2-5
size: NA
D: NA
DNA: TGTGCCAGCAGACCGACGGACGGACAAGAGACCCAGTACTTC
CDR3: CASRPTDGQETQYF

V: TRBV27
J: TRBJ2-3
size: NA
D: TRBD1
DNA: TGTGCCAGCAGGCGCCCAGGGGGCATGCAGTATTTT
CDR3: CASRRPGGMQYF

V: TRBV5-4
J: TRBJ2-6
size: NA
D: NA
DNA: TGTGCCAGCAGCTTGATATCCTTGATCTCTGGGGCCAACGTCCTGACTTTC
CDR3: CASSLISLISGANVLTF

V: TRBV21-1
J: TRBJ1-2
size: NA
D: NA
DNA: TGTGCCAGCCGTTTTCTCTATGGCTACACCTTC
CDR3: CASRFLYGYTF

V: TRBV7-2
J: TRBJ2-5
size: NA
D: NA
DNA: TGTGCCAGCAGCTTAGGGTGGAGTCTGGGTCAGGAGACCCAGTACTTC
CDR3: CASSLGWSLGQETQYF

V: TRBV18
J: TRBJ1-5
size: NA
D: TRBD1
DNA: TGTGCCAGCTCACAGGGGACAGGCAATCAGCCCCAGCATTTT
CDR3: CASSQGTGNQPQHF

V: TRBV14
J: TRBJ2-7
size: NA
D: TRBD1
DNA: TGTGCCAGCAGCCAGGGCAGGGGGCGCGAGCAGTACTTC
CDR3: CASSQGRGREQYF

V: TRBV4-2
J: TRBJ2-5
size: NA
D: NA
DNA: TGTGCCAGCAGCCAAGCCCGACGGGATCAAGAGACCCAGTACTTC
CDR3: CASSQARRDQETQYF

V: TRBV7-6
J: TRBJ2-1
size: once
D: NA
DNA: TGTGCCAGCAGCTTAGGTTTAAGGGGCAGAATTTACAATGAGCAGTTCTTC
CDR3: CASSLGLRGRIYNEQFF

V: TRBV18
J: TRBJ2-3
size: NA
D: TRBD1
DNA: TGTGCCAGCTCCATTAGACAGGGCTTCACAGATACGCAGTATTTT
CDR3: CASSIRQGFTDTQYF

V: TRBV9
J: TRBJ2-6
size: NA
D: NA
DNA: TGTGCCAGCAGCGTAGAAGGCGGGGTCTCTGGGGCCAACGTCCTGACTTTC
CDR3: CASSVEGGVSGANVLTF

V: TRBV18
J: TRBJ2-7
size: NA
D: TRBD2
DNA: TGTGCCAGCTCACCACAGCGGGAGGAGTTCGAGCAGTACTTC
CDR3: CASSPQREEFEQYF

V: TRBV3-1/TRBV3-2
J: TRBJ1-6
size: NA
D: TRBD1
DNA: TGTGCCAGCAGTACCGGGACAGACAAGTCACCCCTCCACTTT
CDR3: CASSTGTDKSPLHF

V: TRBV28
J: TRBJ1-4
size: NA
D: NA
DNA: TGTGCCAGCAGTTTCCCCAGGGAGGCAAAACTGTTTTTT
CDR3: CASSFPREAKLFF

V: TRBV14
J: TRBJ2-1
size: NA
D: TRBD2
DNA: TGTGCCAGCAGCCAGAGTCTAGCGGGGACTGACAATGAGCAGTTCTTC
CDR3: CASSQSLAGTDNEQFF

V: TRBV28
J: TRBJ2-3
size: NA
D: NA
DNA: TGTGCCAGCAGTTTAGACAGCACAGATACGCAGTATTTT
CDR3: CASSLDSTDTQYF

V: TRBV6-5
J: TRBJ2-1
size: NA
D: NA
DNA: TGTGCCAGCAGGGGGACGGGGGACAATGAGCAGTTCTTC
CDR3: CASRGTGDNEQFF

V: TRBV10-3
J: TRBJ2-3
size: NA
D: NA
DNA: TGTGCCATCAGTGAGTCGTACCAATACACAGATACGCAGTATTTT
CDR3: CAISESYQYTDTQYF

V: TRBV5-5
J: TRBJ1-2
size: NA
D: NA
DNA: TGTGCCAGCAGCTTCTCGGGGTCGATCTACACCTTC
CDR3: CASSFSGSIYTF

V: TRBV20-1
J: TRBJ1-2
size: NA
D: NA
DNA: TGCAGTGCTAGTAGATCAAGGGGTGACTATGGCTACACCTTC
CDR3: CSASRSRGDYGYTF

V: TRBV28
J: TRBJ1-6
size: NA
D: NA
DNA: TGTGCCAGCAGTAGCCGAGACAGTGTCTATAATTCACCCCTCCACTTT
CDR3: CASSSRDSVYNSPLHF